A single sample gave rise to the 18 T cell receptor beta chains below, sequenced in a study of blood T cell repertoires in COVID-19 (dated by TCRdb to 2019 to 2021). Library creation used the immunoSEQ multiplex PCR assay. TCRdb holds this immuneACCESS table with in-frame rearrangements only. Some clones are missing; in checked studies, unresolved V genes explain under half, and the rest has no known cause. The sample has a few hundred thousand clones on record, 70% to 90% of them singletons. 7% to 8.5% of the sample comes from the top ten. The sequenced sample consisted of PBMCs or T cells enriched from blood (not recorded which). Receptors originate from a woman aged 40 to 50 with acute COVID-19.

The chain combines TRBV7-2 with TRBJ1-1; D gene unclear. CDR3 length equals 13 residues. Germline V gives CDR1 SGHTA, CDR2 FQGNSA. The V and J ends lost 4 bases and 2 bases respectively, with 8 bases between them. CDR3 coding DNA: TGTGCCAGCAGCTCCCAACTAAACACTGAAGCTTTCTTT. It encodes CASSSQLNTEAFF.

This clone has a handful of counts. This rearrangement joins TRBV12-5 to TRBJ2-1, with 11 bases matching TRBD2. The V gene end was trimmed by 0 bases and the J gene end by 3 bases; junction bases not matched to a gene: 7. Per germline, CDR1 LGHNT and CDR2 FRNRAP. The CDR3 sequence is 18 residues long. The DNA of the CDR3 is TGTGCTAGTGGTTTGGTAAGGCTAGCGGGAGGAAACTACAATGAGCAGTTCTTC. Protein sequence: CASGLVRLAGGNYNEQFF. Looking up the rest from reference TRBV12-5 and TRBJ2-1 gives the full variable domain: DARVTQTPRHKVTEMGQEVTMRCQPILGHNTVFWYRQTMMQGLELLAYFRNRAPLDDSGMPKDRFSAEMPDATLATLKIQPSEPRDSAVYFCASGLVRLAGGNYNEQFFGPGTRLTVL.

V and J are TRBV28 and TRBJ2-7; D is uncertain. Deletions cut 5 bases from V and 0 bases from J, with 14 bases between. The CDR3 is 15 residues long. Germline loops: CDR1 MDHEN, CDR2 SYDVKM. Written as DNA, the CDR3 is TGTGCCAGCAGTGCTCCCTTCCTAAGCTCCTACGAGCAGTACTTC. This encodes CASSAPFLSSYEQYF.

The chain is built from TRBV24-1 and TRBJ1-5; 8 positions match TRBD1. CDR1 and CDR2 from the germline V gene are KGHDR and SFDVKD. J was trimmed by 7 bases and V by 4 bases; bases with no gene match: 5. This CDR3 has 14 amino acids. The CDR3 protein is CATSETGDGQPQHF. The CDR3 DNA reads TGTGCCACCAGTGAGACAGGGGACGGACAGCCCCAGCATTTT.

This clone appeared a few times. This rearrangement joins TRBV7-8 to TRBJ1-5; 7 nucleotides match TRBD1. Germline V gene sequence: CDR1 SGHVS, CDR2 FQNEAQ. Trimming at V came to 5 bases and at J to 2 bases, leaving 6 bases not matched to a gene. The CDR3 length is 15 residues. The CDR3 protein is CASSAGGQGNQPQHF. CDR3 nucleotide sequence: TGTGCCAGCAGCGCAGGGGGACAAGGCAATCAGCCCCAGCATTTT.

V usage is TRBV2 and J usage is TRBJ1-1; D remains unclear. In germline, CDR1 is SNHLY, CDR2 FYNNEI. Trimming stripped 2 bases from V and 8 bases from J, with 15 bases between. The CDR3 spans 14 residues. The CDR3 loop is CASSEIRASPEAFF. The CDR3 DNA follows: TGTGCCAGCAGTGAAATACGTGCGTCACCCGAAGCTTTCTTT. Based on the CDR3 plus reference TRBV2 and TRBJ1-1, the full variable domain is EPEVTQTPSHQVTQMGQEVILRCVPISNHLYFYWYRQILGQKVEFLVSFYNNEISEKSEIFDDQFSVERPDGSNFTLKIRSTKLEDSAMYFCASSEIRASPEAFFGQGTRLTVV.

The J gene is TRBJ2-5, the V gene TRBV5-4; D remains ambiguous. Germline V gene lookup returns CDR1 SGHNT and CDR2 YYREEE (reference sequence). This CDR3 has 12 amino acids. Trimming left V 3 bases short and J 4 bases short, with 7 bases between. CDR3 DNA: TGTGCCAGCAGCTCCTCGCGAGAGACCCAGTACTTC. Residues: CASSSSRETQYF.

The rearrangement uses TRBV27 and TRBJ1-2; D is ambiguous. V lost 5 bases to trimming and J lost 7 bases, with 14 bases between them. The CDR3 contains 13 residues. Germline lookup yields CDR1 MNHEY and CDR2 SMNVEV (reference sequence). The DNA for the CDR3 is TGTGCCAGCAGTCCAATAGCAGAGGGTGGCTACACCTTC. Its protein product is CASSPIAEGGYTF.

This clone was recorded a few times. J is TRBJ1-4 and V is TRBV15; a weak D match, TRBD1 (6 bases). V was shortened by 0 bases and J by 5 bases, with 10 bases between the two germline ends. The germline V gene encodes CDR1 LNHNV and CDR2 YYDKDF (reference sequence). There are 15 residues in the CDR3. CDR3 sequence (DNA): TGTGCCACCAGCAGAGAGGACAGCACAAATGAAAAACTGTTTTTT. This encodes CATSREDSTNEKLFF.

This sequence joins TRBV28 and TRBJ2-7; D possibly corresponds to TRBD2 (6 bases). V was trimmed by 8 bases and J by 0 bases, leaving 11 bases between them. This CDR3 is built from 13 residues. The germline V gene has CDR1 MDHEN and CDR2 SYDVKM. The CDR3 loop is CASYAGYSYEQYF. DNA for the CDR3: TGTGCCAGCTACGCGGGGTACTCCTACGAGCAGTACTTC.

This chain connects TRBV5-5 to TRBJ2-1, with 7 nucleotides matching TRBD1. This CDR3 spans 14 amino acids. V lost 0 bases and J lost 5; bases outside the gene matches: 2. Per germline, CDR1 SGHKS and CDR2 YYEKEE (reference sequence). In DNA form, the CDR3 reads TGTGCCAGCAGCTTGGTAACAGGGGACAATGAGCAGTTCTTC. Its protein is CASSLVTGDNEQFF.

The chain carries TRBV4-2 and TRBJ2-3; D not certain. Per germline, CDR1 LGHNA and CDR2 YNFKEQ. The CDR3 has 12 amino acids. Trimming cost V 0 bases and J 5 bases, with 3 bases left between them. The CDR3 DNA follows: TGTGCCAGCAGCCAAGATCGAGATACGCAGTATTTT. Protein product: CASSQDRDTQYF.

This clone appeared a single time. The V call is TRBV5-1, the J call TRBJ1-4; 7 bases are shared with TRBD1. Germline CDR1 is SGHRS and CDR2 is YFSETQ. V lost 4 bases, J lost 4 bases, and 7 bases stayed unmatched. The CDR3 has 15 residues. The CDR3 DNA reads TGCGCCAGCAGCCCTGAAGGGGGCCGTAATGAAAAACTGTTTTTT. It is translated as CASSPEGGRNEKLFF.

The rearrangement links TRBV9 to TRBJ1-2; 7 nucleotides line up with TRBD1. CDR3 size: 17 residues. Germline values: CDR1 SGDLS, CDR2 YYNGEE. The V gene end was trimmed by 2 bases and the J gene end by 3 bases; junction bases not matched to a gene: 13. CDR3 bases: TGTGCCAGCAGCGTGGGGACAGCGGCGTTTGAGGACTATGGCTACACCTTC. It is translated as CASSVGTAAFEDYGYTF.

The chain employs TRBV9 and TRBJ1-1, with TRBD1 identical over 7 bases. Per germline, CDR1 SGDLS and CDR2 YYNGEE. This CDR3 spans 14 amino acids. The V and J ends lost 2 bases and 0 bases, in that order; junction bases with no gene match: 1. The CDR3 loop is CASSVTGMNTEAFF. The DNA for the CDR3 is TGTGCCAGCAGCGTGACAGGGATGAACACTGAAGCTTTCTTT.

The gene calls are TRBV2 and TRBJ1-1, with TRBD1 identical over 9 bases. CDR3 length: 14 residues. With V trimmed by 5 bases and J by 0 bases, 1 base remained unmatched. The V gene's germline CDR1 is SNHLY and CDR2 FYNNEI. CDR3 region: CASSRTGVNTEAFF. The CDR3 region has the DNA TGTGCCAGCAGTAGGACAGGGGTGAACACTGAAGCTTTCTTT.

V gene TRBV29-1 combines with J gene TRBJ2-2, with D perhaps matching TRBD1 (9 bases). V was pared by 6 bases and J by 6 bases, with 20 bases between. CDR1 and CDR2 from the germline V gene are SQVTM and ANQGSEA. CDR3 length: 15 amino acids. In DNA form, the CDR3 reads TGCAGCGTGGACAGGGGCACAGCGGGAGCCGGGGAGCTGTTTTTT. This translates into CSVDRGTAGAGELFF.

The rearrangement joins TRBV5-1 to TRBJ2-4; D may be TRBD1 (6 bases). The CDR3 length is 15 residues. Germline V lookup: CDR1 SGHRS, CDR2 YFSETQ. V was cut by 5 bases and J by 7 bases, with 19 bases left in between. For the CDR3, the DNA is TGCGCCAGCAGGCTAGGACAGACCGTCGGGAACATTCAGTACTTC. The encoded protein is CASRLGQTVGNIQYF.